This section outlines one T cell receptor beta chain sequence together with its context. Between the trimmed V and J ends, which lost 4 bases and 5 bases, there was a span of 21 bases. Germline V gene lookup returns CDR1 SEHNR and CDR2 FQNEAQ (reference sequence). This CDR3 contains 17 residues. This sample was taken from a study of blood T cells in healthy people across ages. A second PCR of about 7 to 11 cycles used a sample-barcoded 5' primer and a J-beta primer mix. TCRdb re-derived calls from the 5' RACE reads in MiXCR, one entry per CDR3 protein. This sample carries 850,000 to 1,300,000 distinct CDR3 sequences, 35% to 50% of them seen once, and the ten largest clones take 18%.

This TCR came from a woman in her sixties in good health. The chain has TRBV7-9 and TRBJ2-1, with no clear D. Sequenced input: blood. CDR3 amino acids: CASSSPSKEYTNNEQFF. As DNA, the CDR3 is TGTGCCAGCAGCTCCCCGAGTAAGGAGTACACGAACAATGAGCAGTTCTTC.